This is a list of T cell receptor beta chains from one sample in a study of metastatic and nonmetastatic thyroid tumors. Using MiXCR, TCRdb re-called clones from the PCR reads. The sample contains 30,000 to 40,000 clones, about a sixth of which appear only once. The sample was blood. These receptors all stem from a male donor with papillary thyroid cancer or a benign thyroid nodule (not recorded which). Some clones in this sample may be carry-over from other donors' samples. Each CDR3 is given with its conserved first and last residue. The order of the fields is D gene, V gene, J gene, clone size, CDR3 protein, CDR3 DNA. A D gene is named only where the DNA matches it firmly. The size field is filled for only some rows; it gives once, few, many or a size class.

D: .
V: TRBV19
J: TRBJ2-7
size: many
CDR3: CASSLDGTSSYEQYF
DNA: TGTGCCAGTAGCCTGGACGGCACAAGCTCCTACGAGCAGTACTTC

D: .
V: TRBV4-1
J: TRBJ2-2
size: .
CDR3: CASSQGDRPGELFF
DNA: TGCGCCAGCAGCCAGGGGGATCGTCCCGGGGAGCTGTTTTTT

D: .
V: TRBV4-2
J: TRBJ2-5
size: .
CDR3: CASSQAPGQQETQYF
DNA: TGTGCCAGCAGCCAAGCGCCGGGGCAGCAAGAGACCCAGTACTTC

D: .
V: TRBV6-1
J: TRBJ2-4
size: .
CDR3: CASSLPGRKNIQYF
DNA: TGTGCCAGCAGTCTCCCGGGACGTAAAAACATTCAGTACTTC

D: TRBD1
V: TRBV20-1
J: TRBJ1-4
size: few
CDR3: CSASRQGELFF
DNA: TGCAGTGCTAGTCGACAGGGTGAACTGTTTTTT

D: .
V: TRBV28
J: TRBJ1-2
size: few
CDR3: CTSISLGENYGYTF
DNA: TGTACCAGCATTTCACTGGGCGAAAACTATGGCTACACCTTC

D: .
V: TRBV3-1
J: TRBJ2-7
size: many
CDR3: CASSRKINSEQYF
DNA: TGTGCCAGCAGCCGTAAGATAAATTCCGAGCAGTACTTC

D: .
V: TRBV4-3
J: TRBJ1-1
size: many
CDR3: CASSPGPQNTEAFF
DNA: TGCGCCAGCAGCCCGGGACCGCAGAACACTGAAGCTTTCTTT

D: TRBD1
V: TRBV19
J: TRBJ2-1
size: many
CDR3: CASSIGFDRVRGHEQFF
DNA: TGTGCCAGTAGTATCGGATTCGACAGGGTAAGGGGTCATGAGCAGTTCTTC

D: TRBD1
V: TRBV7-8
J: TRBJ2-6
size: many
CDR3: CAWDRGIPSGANVLTF
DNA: TGTGCCTGGGACAGGGGAATACCCTCTGGGGCCAACGTCCTGACTTTC

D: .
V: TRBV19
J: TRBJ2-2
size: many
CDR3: CASSIVLSVGELFF
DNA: TGTGCCAGTAGTATAGTCCTCAGTGTAGGGGAGCTGTTTTTT

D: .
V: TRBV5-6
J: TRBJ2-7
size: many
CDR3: CASSLVISGEQYF
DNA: TGTGCCAGCAGCTTGGTAATTTCGGGAGAGCAGTACTTC

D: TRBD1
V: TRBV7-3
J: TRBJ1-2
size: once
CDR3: CASSPIRDSSGYTF
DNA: TGTGCCAGCAGCCCCATCCGGGACAGCTCTGGCTACACCTTC

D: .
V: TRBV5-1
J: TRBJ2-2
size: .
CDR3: CASSPLAVNTGELFF
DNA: TGCGCCAGCAGCCCATTAGCGGTAAACACCGGGGAGCTGTTTTTT

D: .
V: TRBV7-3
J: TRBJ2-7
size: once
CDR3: CASSLTGGQQYYEQYF
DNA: TGTGCCAGCAGCTTAACTGGTGGGCAACAATACTACGAGCAGTACTTC

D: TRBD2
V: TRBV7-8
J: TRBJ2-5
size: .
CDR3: CASSFFLAGGTETQYF
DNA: TGTGCCAGCAGCTTTTTCCTAGCGGGAGGGACGGAGACCCAGTACTTC

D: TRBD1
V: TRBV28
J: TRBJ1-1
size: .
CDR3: CASRQDRVNVEAFF
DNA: TGTGCCAGCAGGCAAGACAGGGTGAACGTTGAAGCTTTCTTT

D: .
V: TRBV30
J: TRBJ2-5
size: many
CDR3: CAWSVRVYLGPQKETQYF
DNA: TGTGCCTGGAGTGTACGGGTCTACCTGGGACCCCAGAAAGAGACCCAGTACTTC